This T cell receptor (beta chain) is from a study of CXCR3-negative and CXCR3-positive naive CD8 T cells. Findings of the study overall: Naive cells that were CXCR3-positive had more hydrophobic TRB CDR3s (compared with CXCR3-negative naive cells). Naive CXCR3-negative and CXCR3-positive cells had similar TRBV-TRBJ usage; memory differed.

Regarding this clonotype: What it binds is not known.

CDR1 and CDR2 (germline): SGHRS, YFSETQ. The CDR3 has 15 amino acids. Carrying UMI labels, the TRB cDNA libraries were prepared through 5' RACE. TCRdb reanalyzed the 5' RACE reads and collapses them to one entry per CDR3 protein, without DNA. In total, the table holds roughly 130,000 distinct CDR3 sequences. This clonotype originated in a human donor in good health. Some clones in this sample may be carry-over from other donors' samples. The sequenced sample consisted of naive CXCR3+ CD8+ T cells from blood. The subset was: CD45RO-CCR7+CD27+CD95- naive CD8+ T cells expressing CXCR3 (TNR3+). The chain carries TRBV5-1 and TRBJ2-7; TCRdb's D call, TRBD2, is unchecked because there is no DNA. The CDR3 region is CASTKASGGTDEQYF.